This T cell receptor (beta chain) was identified in a study of cytomegalovirus exposure and HLA in healthy donors. CDR1 is SNHLY and CDR2 is FYNNEI in the germline V gene. With V trimmed by 3 bases and J by 6 bases, 4 bases remained unmatched. The CDR3 contains 14 residues. The PCR contained 60 Vbeta and 13 Jbeta primers. Using immunoSEQ multiplex PCR, the repertoire was profiled, and TCRdb retains in-frame clones only, with some absent. Of over 100,000 clones listed, roughly 78% are singletons. This sequence originates from a middle-aged man in good health and CMV-seropositive. This chain connects TRBV2 to TRBJ2-7; TRBD2 matches at 11 bases. The sequencing input was PBMCs. In DNA, the CDR3 is TGTGCCAGCAGTGAGTACCTAGCGGGGGGCGAGCAGTACTTC. Translation: CASSEYLAGGEQYF.